These 31 T cell receptor beta chains originate from one sample sequenced in a study of cytomegalovirus exposure and HLA in healthy donors. Vbeta (60) and Jbeta (13) primers were used in the PCR. The repertoire was sequenced with immunoSEQ multiplex PCR; TCRdb's copy has only in-frame clones and lacks some. This table has some 170,000 clones, around 75% appearing once. Sequencing was carried out using PBMCs. The receptor set was obtained from a man aged 18 to 35 in good health and CMV-seropositive.

The DNA of the CDR3 is TGTGCCTGGAGTGTGGCAGATAATTCACCCCTCCACTTT. The encoded protein is CAWSVADNSPLHF. The chain couples TRBV30 to TRBJ1-6; no definite D call. V was shortened by 0 bases and J by 5 bases, with 5 bases between the two germline ends. Germline CDR1 and CDR2: GTSNPN and SVGIG (reference sequence). The CDR3 contains 13 residues. Full variable domain (rest looked up from reference TRBV30 and TRBJ1-6): SQTIHQWPATLVQPVGSPLSLECTVEGTSNPNLYWYRQAAGRGLQLLFYSVGIGQISSEVPQNLSASRPQDRQFILSSKKLLLSDSGFYLCAWSVADNSPLHFGNGTRLTVT.

This clone was seen more than once but under ten times. The rearrangement uses TRBV4-1 and TRBJ2-7, with 8 bases matching TRBD2. J was trimmed by 1 base and V by 0 bases; bases with no gene match: 5. The germline V gene has CDR1 MGHRA and CDR2 YSYEKL. CDR3 length: 16 residues. This CDR3 is CASSQDSTSGSYEQYV. In DNA form, the CDR3 reads TGCGCCAGCAGCCAAGATTCCACTAGCGGATCCTACGAGCAGTACGTC.

The gene calls are TRBV19 and TRBJ2-2, with D possibly being TRBD1 (6 bases). The germline CDR1 and CDR2 sequences are LNHDA and SQIVND (reference sequence). Trimming stripped 7 bases from V and 6 bases from J, with 18 bases between. The CDR3 contains 15 residues. DNA of the CDR3: TGTGCCAGTACCCAGGGACAAAGCATAGCCGGGGAGCTGTTTTTT. Its translation: CASTQGQSIAGELFF.

This chain joins TRBV11-3 and TRBJ2-2, with 9 bases identical to TRBD1. V gave up 3 bases and J gave up 6 bases; unmatched junction bases: 8. There are 16 residues in the CDR3. The V gene's germline CDR1 is SGHNT and CDR2 YENEEA. CDR3 DNA sequence: TGTGCCAGCAGCTTTTCAGGACAGGGGACTCCCGGGGAGCTGTTTTTT. It specifies CASSFSGQGTPGELFF.

The rearrangement links TRBV2 to TRBJ2-1, with D possibly TRBD1 on 6 matching bases. This CDR3 is built from 13 residues. Trimming pared 11 bases from V and 5 bases from J, leaving 16 bases between. The germline gives CDR1 SNHLY, CDR2 FYNNEI. This CDR3 is CAGAPGHNNEQFF. The CDR3 coding sequence is TGTGCCGGGGCCCCGGGACACAACAATGAGCAGTTCTTC.

The chain recombines TRBV27 with TRBJ1-5; 8 bases fit TRBD1. This CDR3 comprises 16 residues. Trimming at V came to 10 bases and at J to 5 bases, leaving 16 bases not matched to a gene. The V gene's germline CDR1 is MNHEY and CDR2 SMNVEV (reference sequence). Here the CDR3 reads CATGQGGFLGDQPQHF. CDR3 in DNA: TGTGCCACCGGACAGGGAGGATTTTTGGGGGATCAGCCCCAGCATTTT.

The V call is TRBV29-1, the J call TRBJ2-1; the match to TRBD2 covers 14 bases. The CDR3 consists of 14 residues. The V gene's germline CDR1 is SQVTM and CDR2 ANQGSEA. After removal of 6 bases from V and 7 bases from J, the junction contained 5 bases not matched to a gene. Written as DNA, the CDR3 is TGCAGCGTAGCCGGGACTAGCGGGAGTAATGAGCAGTTCTTC. It yields the protein CSVAGTSGSNEQFF.

This clone was seen once. The chain carries TRBV7-9 and TRBJ2-3; no clear D. The CDR3 length is 14 residues. Germline lookup yields CDR1 SEHNR and CDR2 FQNEAQ (reference sequence). V was trimmed by 4 bases and J by 0 bases, leaving 8 bases between them. The CDR3: CASSWYSSTDTQYF. CDR3 DNA: TGTGCCAGCAGCTGGTACAGCAGCACAGATACGCAGTATTTT.

The V call is TRBV11-3, the J call TRBJ2-2; D might be TRBD2 (6 bases). With 3 bases removed from V and 2 bases from J, the gap between germline ends came to 13 bases. CDR1 and CDR2 (germline): SGHNT, YENEEA. The length of the CDR3 is 16 residues. The CDR3 nucleotides read TGTGCCAGCAGCTTCTTCGGGGGTCCTAACACCGGGGAGCTGTTTTTT. Protein sequence: CASSFFGGPNTGELFF.

The chain carries TRBV5-4 and TRBJ1-2, with 11 bases aligning to TRBD1. The CDR3 consists of 13 residues. CDR1 is SGHNT and CDR2 is YYREEE in the germline V gene (reference sequence). The ends lost 4 bases at V and 7 bases at J; junction bases unmatched: 3. CDR3 DNA sequence: TGTGCCAGCAGCCAGGGACAGGGGGTTGGCTACACCTTC. It translates to CASSQGQGVGYTF. Complete variable domain (other parts from reference TRBV5-4 and TRBJ1-2): ETGVTQSPTHLIKTRGQQVTLRCSSQSGHNTVSWYQQALGQGPQFIFQYYREEENGRGNFPPRFSGLQFPNYSSELNVNALELDDSALYLCASSQGQGVGYTFGSGTRLTVV.

The genes are TRBV12-5 and TRBJ2-3; 15 nucleotides align to TRBD2. CDR1 LGHNT and CDR2 FRNRAP come from the germline V gene. This CDR3 has 16 amino acids. V shed 6 bases, J shed 3 bases, and the junction held 4 bases outside the gene matches. CDR3 loop: CASGPGLAGGTDTQYF. As DNA, the CDR3 is TGTGCTAGTGGGCCGGGACTAGCGGGAGGAACAGATACGCAGTATTTT.

The gene calls are TRBV29-1 and TRBJ1-2, with D possibly TRBD1 on 5 matching bases. The CDR3 consists of 13 residues. The germline V and J ends were trimmed by 2 bases and 7 bases, with 14 bases remaining between them. From germline, CDR1 is SQVTM and CDR2 ANQGSEA. This chain's CDR3 is CSVESSTGAGYTF. The CDR3 coding sequence is TGCAGCGTTGAATCCTCTACAGGTGCTGGCTACACCTTC.

CDR3 amino acids: CASSELADQETQYF. The DNA of the CDR3 is TGCGCCAGCAGTGAGTTAGCGGATCAAGAGACCCAGTACTTC. The chain employs TRBV10-2 and TRBJ2-5; tentatively, D is TRBD2 (6 bases). V was clipped by 1 base and J by 2 bases, with 8 bases between them. Germline loops: CDR1 WSHSY, CDR2 SAAADI. This CDR3 has 14 residues.

The rearrangement uses TRBV7-8 and TRBJ1-2; 9 bases fit TRBD1. Looked up from germline, CDR1 is SGHVS and CDR2 is FQNEAQ. The V gene end was trimmed by 5 bases and the J gene end by 8 bases; junction bases not matched to a gene: 9. The CDR3 sequence is 14 residues long. CDR3 DNA sequence: TGTGCCAGCAGCCCGGGACAGGGAAAGAGCGGCTACACCTTC. Protein: CASSPGQGKSGYTF.

The V gene is TRBV5-1, the J gene TRBJ2-1; TRBD1 aligns across 11 bases. The germline V gene has CDR1 SGHRS and CDR2 YFSETQ. V lost 5 bases to trimming and J lost 9 bases; unmatched junction nucleotides: 7. CDR3 length: 14 amino acids. CDR3 sequence: CASSGTGGITEQFF. For the CDR3, the DNA is TGCGCCAGCAGTGGGACAGGGGGAATTACTGAGCAGTTCTTC. Variable domain in full (rest from reference TRBV5-1 and TRBJ2-1): KAGVTQTPRYLIKTRGQQVTLSCSPISGHRSVSWYQQTPGQGLQFLFEYFSETQRNKGNFPGRFSGRQFSNSRSEMNVSTLELGDSALYLCASSGTGGITEQFFGPGTRLTVL.

This clone has a single count. The chain has TRBV5-4 and TRBJ1-5; D is possibly TRBD1 (6 bases). The V end lost 6 bases, the J end lost 2 bases, and 15 bases lay between the germline ends. The CDR3 sequence is 15 residues long. CDR1 and CDR2 (germline): SGHNT, YYREEE (reference sequence). In nucleotides, the CDR3 is TGTGCCAGCATGCCGGCGCCAGGGGGCAATCAGCCCCAGCATTTT. It encodes CASMPAPGGNQPQHF.

V and J are TRBV15 and TRBJ2-2, with 7 nucleotides matching TRBD1. CDR3 length equals 14 residues. V lost 5 bases to trimming and J lost 6 bases; unmatched junction nucleotides: 6. The germline V gene has CDR1 LNHNV and CDR2 YYDKDF (reference sequence). CDR3 sequence (DNA): TGTGCCACCAGCCGAACAGGGGATCCCGGGGAGCTGTTTTTT. The encoded protein is CATSRTGDPGELFF.

In its sample, this clone was seen once. CDR3: CASSELQGMNTEAFF. The CDR3 bases are TGTGCCAGCAGTGAACTACAGGGAATGAACACTGAAGCTTTCTTT. V gene TRBV2 combines with J gene TRBJ1-1, with D possibly being TRBD1 (6 bases). The CDR3 has 15 residues. Per germline, CDR1 SNHLY and CDR2 FYNNEI. Between the trimmed V and J ends, which lost 2 bases and 0 bases, there was a span of 10 bases.

Here the CDR3 reads CASSVREITEAFF. The CDR3 region has the DNA TGTGCCAGCAGTGTACGGGAAATCACTGAAGCTTTCTTT. The chain is built from TRBV6-1 and TRBJ1-1, with D unclear. V was pared by 4 bases and J by 4 bases, with 10 bases between. Looked up from germline, CDR1 is MNHNS and CDR2 is SASEGT. The length of the CDR3 is 13 residues.

The chain combines TRBV27 with TRBJ2-7; 7 nucleotides match TRBD1. The CDR3 totals 13 residues. Germline V lookup: CDR1 MNHEY, CDR2 SMNVEV (reference sequence). V dropped 5 bases and J dropped 4; count of bases not matched to a gene: 5. CDR3 sequence (DNA): TGTGCCAGCAGTGCCCGGACAGGTTACGAGCAGTACGTC. Protein product: CASSARTGYEQYV.

The chain links TRBV29-1 to TRBJ2-1, with D possibly TRBD1 on 6 matching bases. V gave up 3 bases and J gave up 7 bases, with 13 bases separating them. The CDR3 is 13 residues long. Per the germline V gene, CDR1 is SQVTM and CDR2 is ANQGSEA. CDR3 in DNA: TGCAGCGTTGACCACAGGGAAAGGAATGAGCAGTTCTTC. It is translated as CSVDHRERNEQFF.

The rearrangement links TRBV19 to TRBJ2-3; perhaps TRBD2 as D (6 bases). Trimming took 1 base from V and 7 from J, leaving 24 bases between them. CDR3 length: 18 residues. CDR1 and CDR2 from the germline V gene are LNHDA and SQIVND (reference sequence). The DNA of the CDR3 is TGTGCCAGTAGTATAGGGTTCAGGCGAGGACTAACCACGAATACGCAGTATTTT. Amino acid sequence: CASSIGFRRGLTTNTQYF. Supplemented by reference TRBV19 and TRBJ2-3, the full variable domain reads DGGITQSPKYLFRKEGQNVTLSCEQNLNHDAMYWYRQDPGQGLRLIYYSQIVNDFQKGDIAEGYSVSREKKESFPLTVTSAQKNPTAFYLCASSIGFRRGLTTNTQYFGPGTRLTVL.

This clone was picked up a small number of times. The gene calls are TRBV30 and TRBJ1-2; 7 nucleotides align to TRBD1. Losses at the gene ends were 5 bases for V and 4 bases for J; bases not matched to a gene: 4. CDR1 and CDR2 from the germline V gene are GTSNPN and SVGIG (reference sequence). The CDR3 spans 12 residues. CDR3 bases: TGTGCCTGGGAGGGGGACAGCTATGGCTACACCTTC. This encodes CAWEGDSYGYTF.

In the case of this clone: This specimen includes other DNA sequences encoding the same CDR3. This chain links TRBV5-4 with TRBJ2-3; the D is unclear. Trimming shortened V by 3 bases and J by 2 bases, and 4 bases separated the two germline ends. The CDR3 contains 12 residues. CDR1 is SGHNT and CDR2 is YYREEE in the germline V gene (reference sequence). CDR3 bases: TGTGCCAGCAGCTCATCCACAGATACGCAGTATTTT. It yields the protein CASSSSTDTQYF.

The V and J genes are TRBV15 and TRBJ1-2; D is uncertain. In germline, CDR1 is LNHNV, CDR2 YYDKDF (reference sequence). Trimming took 1 base from V and 5 from J, leaving 14 bases between them. CDR3 length: 15 amino acids. DNA of the CDR3: TGTGCCACCAGCAGAGTGAGGGAGGGTAGTTATGGCTACACCTTC. The encoded protein is CATSRVREGSYGYTF.

The V and J genes are TRBV5-6 and TRBJ1-1, with D possibly TRBD1 on 6 matching bases. The V end was cut by 3 bases, the J end by 9 bases, with 15 bases between. Germline lookup yields CDR1 SGHDT and CDR2 YYEEEE. This CDR3 comprises 13 residues. This CDR3 reads CASSSGGGGQAFF. CDR3 sequence (DNA): TGTGCCAGCAGCTCTGGGGGGGGCGGCCAAGCTTTCTTT.

As for this clone: This sample includes further DNA sequences coding for the same CDR3. CDR3 amino acids: CASSRTENTEAFF. The CDR3 DNA reads as TGTGCCAGCAGTCGGACAGAGAACACTGAAGCTTTCTTT. The chain carries TRBV6-4 and TRBJ1-1; tentatively, D is TRBD1 (6 bases). The germline CDR1 and CDR2 sequences are MRHNA and SNTAGT. CDR3 length equals 13 residues. The V and J ends lost 5 bases and 1 base respectively, with 8 bases between them.

In DNA, the CDR3 is TGTGCCAGCAGAGGGACAGGGGGCAGTTCACCCCTCCACTTT. As protein: CASRGTGGSSPLHF. The chain couples TRBV28 to TRBJ1-6; 12 bases line up with TRBD1. After removal of 6 bases from V and 9 bases from J, the junction contained 3 bases not matched to a gene. CDR1 is MDHEN, CDR2 SYDVKM, per germline. CDR3 length: 14 residues.

The chain links TRBV11-2 to TRBJ2-5, with TRBD2 identical over 12 bases. The CDR3 runs 18 residues. The ends lost 3 bases at V and 5 bases at J; junction bases unmatched: 13. Germline CDR1 SGHAT, CDR2 FQNNGV. The CDR3 loop is CASSLVILAGGQAETQYF. In DNA, the CDR3 is TGTGCCAGCAGCTTGGTCATCCTAGCGGGGGGGCAGGCGGAGACCCAGTACTTC.

This rearrangement joins TRBV7-8 to TRBJ2-2; D is possibly TRBD2 (6 bases). V dropped 5 bases and J dropped 4 bases, with 8 bases sitting between them. From germline, CDR1 is SGHVS and CDR2 FQNEAQ. The CDR3 is 13 residues long. In DNA, the CDR3 is TGTGCCAGCAGCGCGGGGCCCACCGGGGAGCTGTTTTTT. Its protein product is CASSAGPTGELFF.

CDR3 region: CASSLAGTDDFGYTF. As DNA, the CDR3 is TGTGCCAGCAGCTTGGCAGGGACAGATGACTTTGGCTACACCTTC. The rearrangement links TRBV5-8 to TRBJ1-2; TRBD1 agrees at 7 bases. CDR3 length: 15 residues. V shed 0 bases, J shed 7 bases, and the junction held 9 bases outside the gene matches. Germline V gene lookup returns CDR1 SGHTS and CDR2 YDEGEE.